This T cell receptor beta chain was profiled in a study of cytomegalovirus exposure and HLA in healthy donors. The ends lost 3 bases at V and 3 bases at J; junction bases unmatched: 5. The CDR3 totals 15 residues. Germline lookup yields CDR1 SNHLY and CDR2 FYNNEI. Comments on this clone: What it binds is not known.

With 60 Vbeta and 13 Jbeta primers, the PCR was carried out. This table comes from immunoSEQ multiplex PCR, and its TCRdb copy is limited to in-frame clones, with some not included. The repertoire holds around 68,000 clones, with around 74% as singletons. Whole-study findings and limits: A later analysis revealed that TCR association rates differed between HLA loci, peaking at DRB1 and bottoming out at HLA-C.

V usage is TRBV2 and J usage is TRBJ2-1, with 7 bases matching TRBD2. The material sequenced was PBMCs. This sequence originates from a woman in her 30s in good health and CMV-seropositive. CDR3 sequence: CASSDDGGSYNEQFF. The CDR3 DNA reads TGTGCCAGCAGTGACGATGGCGGGAGCTACAATGAGCAGTTCTTC.